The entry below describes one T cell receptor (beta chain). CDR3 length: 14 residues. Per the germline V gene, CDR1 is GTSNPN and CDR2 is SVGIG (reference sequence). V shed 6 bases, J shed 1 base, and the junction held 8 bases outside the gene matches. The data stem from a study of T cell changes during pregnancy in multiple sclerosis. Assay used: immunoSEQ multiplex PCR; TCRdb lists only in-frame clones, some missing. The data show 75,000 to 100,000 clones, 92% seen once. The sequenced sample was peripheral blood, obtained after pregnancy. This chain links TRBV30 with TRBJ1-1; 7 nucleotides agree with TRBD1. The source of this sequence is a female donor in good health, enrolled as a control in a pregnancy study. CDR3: CACSRTGANTEAFF. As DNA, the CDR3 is TGTGCCTGTTCTAGAACAGGGGCGAACACTGAAGCTTTCTTT.